This T cell receptor (beta chain) stems from a study of blood T cells in healthy people across ages. Isolating PBMCs gave at least 6.5 million of these cells per sample. Next came a second PCR, run for about 6 to 12 cycles, which used a sample-barcoded 5' primer along with a J-beta primer mix. In TCRdb, the 5' RACE reads were re-called with MiXCR into one record per CDR3 protein. The sample lists 1.5 million to 2 million distinct CDR3 sequences, 28% occurring once. The study's findings and limits: Unsorted PBMCs blocked a conclusive comparison of naive and antigen-experienced cells.

J lost 9 bases, V lost 3 bases, and 20 bases had no gene match. CDR1 is SGHVS and CDR2 is FNYEAQ in the germline V gene. CDR3 length: 20 amino acids. Ten or more counts support this clonotype. Its matching antigen is unknown. The J gene is TRBJ2-1, the V gene TRBV7-6; TRBD2 agrees at 13 bases. The clonotype originates from a woman between 25 and 40 years old in good health. Sequenced input: blood. CDR3 DNA: TGTGCCAGCAGCTTGCACGAACCAAAAACAACTAGCGGGAGGGCCGCTGAGCAGTTCTTC. Its translation: CASSLHEPKTTSGRAAEQFF.